These T cell receptor beta chains were read from a single sample in a study of molecular identifiers for immune sequencing clone quantification. TCRdb re-analysed the PCR reads in MiXCR, keeping a single row per CDR3 protein. The sample consists of 40,000 or so distinct CDR3 sequences, roughly 21% of them appearing once. The source material was naive CD8+ T cells from blood, with Jurkat cell RNA spiked in. Receptors were obtained from a human donor in good health. Some libraries in this study had Jurkat cell RNA spiked in. CDR3s include the opening cysteine and the closing phenylalanine or tryptophan. Fields, in order: CDR3 protein, CDR3 DNA, J gene, clone size, V gene, D gene. The D gene is left open where the match is weak. Not every row has a clone size; where given, it reads once, few, many or a size class.

cdr3_aa: CASKMGRGDSTGELFF
cdr3_nt: TGTGCCAGCAAAATGGGGCGCGGTGACTCAACCGGGGAGCTGTTTTTT
j_call: TRBJ2-2
clone_size: many
v_call: TRBV12-3/TRBV12-4
d_call: -

cdr3_aa: CASSYSGAGGYQETQYF
cdr3_nt: TGTGCCAGCAGTTACTCGGGAGCGGGGGGCTATCAAGAGACCCAGTACTTC
j_call: TRBJ2-5
clone_size: many
v_call: TRBV6-5
d_call: TRBD2

cdr3_aa: CASSMSTGTDEQYF
cdr3_nt: TGTGCCAGTAGTATGTCGACAGGGACCGACGAGCAGTACTTC
j_call: TRBJ2-7
clone_size: -
v_call: TRBV19
d_call: TRBD1

cdr3_aa: CASSLLPPGGDTGELFF
cdr3_nt: TGTGCCAGCAGCTTGTTACCCCCGGGAGGGGACACCGGGGAGCTGTTTTTT
j_call: TRBJ2-2
clone_size: many
v_call: TRBV7-6
d_call: TRBD2

cdr3_aa: CASSIGPPAETQYF
cdr3_nt: TGTGCCAGCTCTATAGGACCCCCGGCCGAGACCCAGTACTTC
j_call: TRBJ2-5
clone_size: many
v_call: TRBV6-2/TRBV6-3
d_call: -

cdr3_aa: CGVDFRGSAFF
cdr3_nt: TGCGGCGTTGACTTTCGAGGGTCGGCCTTCTTT
j_call: TRBJ1-1
clone_size: -
v_call: TRBV29-1
d_call: -

cdr3_aa: CSVELAGVIDTQYF
cdr3_nt: TGCAGCGTTGAGCTAGCGGGAGTCATAGATACGCAGTATTTT
j_call: TRBJ2-3
clone_size: -
v_call: TRBV29-1
d_call: TRBD2

cdr3_aa: CSAQGGGMWGNQPQHF
cdr3_nt: TGCAGTGCCCAAGGAGGGGGGATGTGGGGGAATCAGCCCCAGCATTTT
j_call: TRBJ1-5
clone_size: many
v_call: TRBV20-1
d_call: -

cdr3_aa: CSASRRAEAFF
cdr3_nt: TGCAGTGCTAGCCGCAGAGCTGAAGCTTTCTTT
j_call: TRBJ1-1
clone_size: many
v_call: TRBV20-1
d_call: -

cdr3_aa: CASNAAGGFAGELFF
cdr3_nt: TGTGCCAGCAATGCAGCGGGAGGGTTCGCCGGGGAGCTGTTTTTT
j_call: TRBJ2-2
clone_size: few
v_call: TRBV12-3/TRBV12-4
d_call: TRBD2

cdr3_aa: CASSLGLAGEDTQYF
cdr3_nt: TGTGCCAGCAGCCTGGGACTAGCGGGAGAGGATACGCAGTATTTT
j_call: TRBJ2-3
clone_size: many
v_call: TRBV5-4
d_call: TRBD2

cdr3_aa: CASSLSSNRPQHF
cdr3_nt: TGTGCCAGCAGTTTATCCTCCAATCGGCCCCAGCATTTT
j_call: TRBJ1-5
clone_size: many
v_call: TRBV27
d_call: -

cdr3_aa: CASSLGIAATTETQYF
cdr3_nt: TGCGCCAGCAGCTTAGGTATAGCGGCCACCACGGAGACCCAGTACTTC
j_call: TRBJ2-5
clone_size: many
v_call: TRBV5-1
d_call: -

cdr3_aa: CASSLGFGQGAYEQYF
cdr3_nt: TGTGCCAGCAGCTTAGGGTTCGGACAGGGGGCGTACGAGCAGTACTTC
j_call: TRBJ2-7
clone_size: medium-sized
v_call: TRBV7-8
d_call: TRBD1

cdr3_aa: CASSLGTWDYEQYF
cdr3_nt: TGTGCCAGCAGCTTAGGCACCTGGGACTACGAGCAGTACTTC
j_call: TRBJ2-7
clone_size: -
v_call: TRBV7-9
d_call: -

cdr3_aa: CASRVPSGTQYF
cdr3_nt: TGTGCCAGCAGGGTGCCTAGCGGTACGCAGTATTTT
j_call: TRBJ2-3
clone_size: many
v_call: TRBV2
d_call: TRBD2

cdr3_aa: CASSQDLGIGGTYEQYF
cdr3_nt: TGCGCCAGCAGCCAAGATCTAGGGATCGGTGGAACCTACGAGCAGTACTTC
j_call: TRBJ2-7
clone_size: many
v_call: TRBV4-3
d_call: -

cdr3_aa: CASSAGPSSYNEQFF
cdr3_nt: TGTGCCAGCTCCGCGGGCCCAAGCTCCTACAATGAGCAGTTCTTC
j_call: TRBJ2-1
clone_size: many
v_call: TRBV25-1
d_call: -

cdr3_aa: CASSQAGGGADTQYF
cdr3_nt: TGCGCCAGCAGTCAAGCGGGGGGTGGTGCAGATACGCAGTATTTT
j_call: TRBJ2-3
clone_size: once
v_call: TRBV27
d_call: TRBD2

cdr3_aa: CASSLERGVFHF
cdr3_nt: TGTGCCAGCAGCTTAGAGAGAGGAGTTTTTCACTTT
j_call: TRBJ1-6
clone_size: many
v_call: TRBV7-9
d_call: -

cdr3_aa: CASSLDVRKMNTEAFF
cdr3_nt: TGCGCCAGCAGCTTGGATGTTCGGAAAATGAACACTGAAGCTTTCTTT
j_call: TRBJ1-1
clone_size: -
v_call: TRBV5-1
d_call: -

cdr3_aa: CASSLRGPRIQYF
cdr3_nt: TGTGCCAGCAGTCTCCGGGGTCCCCGCATTCAGTACTTC
j_call: TRBJ2-4
clone_size: many
v_call: TRBV27
d_call: -

cdr3_aa: CASSLSGGRGRNQPQHF
cdr3_nt: TGTGCCAGTAGTCTCAGTGGGGGCCGGGGACGCAATCAGCCCCAGCATTTT
j_call: TRBJ1-5
clone_size: many
v_call: TRBV19
d_call: -

cdr3_aa: CASRSGADTQYF
cdr3_nt: TGTGCCAGCAGGTCAGGGGCAGATACGCAGTATTTT
j_call: TRBJ2-3
clone_size: many
v_call: TRBV7-9
d_call: -

cdr3_aa: CASSFLGSYEQYF
cdr3_nt: TGTGCCAGCAGTTTTCTGGGATCCTACGAGCAGTACTTC
j_call: TRBJ2-7
clone_size: many
v_call: TRBV27
d_call: -

cdr3_aa: CASSPSRGNQPQHF
cdr3_nt: TGTGCCAGCTCACCGTCCCGAGGCAATCAGCCCCAGCATTTT
j_call: TRBJ1-5
clone_size: many
v_call: TRBV18
d_call: -

cdr3_aa: CASSSLGGGPSENEQFF
cdr3_nt: TGTGCCAGCAGTTCCCTAGGGGGAGGGCCTTCGGAGAATGAGCAGTTCTTC
j_call: TRBJ2-1
clone_size: medium-sized
v_call: TRBV28
d_call: -

cdr3_aa: CASSLGDRASDTQYF
cdr3_nt: TGTGCCAGCAGCTTAGGAGACAGGGCATCGGATACGCAGTATTTT
j_call: TRBJ2-3
clone_size: medium-sized
v_call: TRBV7-9
d_call: TRBD1